The 3 T cell receptor beta chains reported below all come from one sample, sequenced in a study of T-cell memory formation after mild COVID-19. TCRdb processed the 5' RACE reads anew with MiXCR; each CDR3 protein has one entry. The table lists roughly 250,000 distinct CDR3 sequences, about 17% of them singletons. Sequencing used PBMCs or a T cell subset sorted from them (not recorded which). Every receptor here comes from a man aged 18-30 years who had mild COVID-19 (a few samples of this study predate the infection). Cell type and time point are not known.

This clonotype was counted only a few times. The V call is TRBV7-9, the J call TRBJ2-1, with 8 nucleotides matching TRBD2. V was pared by 4 bases and J by 4 bases, with 3 bases of the junction left unmatched. CDR3 length: 14 residues. The germline V gene encodes CDR1 SEHNR and CDR2 FQNEAQ (reference sequence). CDR3 nucleotide sequence: TGTGCCAGCAGCTCCCGGGGGGGATACAATGAGCAGTTCTTC. This sequence encodes CASSSRGGYNEQFF.

This clonotype was detected a few times. This sequence joins TRBV11-2 and TRBJ2-7, with 7 nucleotides matching TRBD2. J was trimmed by 0 bases and V by 3 bases; bases with no gene match: 2. The CDR3 length is 14 residues. CDR1 is SGHAT, CDR2 FQNNGV, per germline. The CDR3 loop reads CASSFQRGSYEQYV. CDR3 bases: TGTGCCAGCAGCTTCCAGCGGGGCTCCTACGAGCAGTACGTC.

The rearrangement joins TRBV7-3 to TRBJ1-2; 9 bases fit TRBD1. J gave up 10 bases and V 6 bases, and 9 bases lay outside the gene matches. The germline V gene encodes CDR1 SGHTA and CDR2 FQGTGA. The CDR3 is 13 residues long. The CDR3 is CASSPGTGIDYTF. The DNA of the CDR3 is TGTGCCAGCAGTCCCGGGACAGGGATAGACTACACCTTC.